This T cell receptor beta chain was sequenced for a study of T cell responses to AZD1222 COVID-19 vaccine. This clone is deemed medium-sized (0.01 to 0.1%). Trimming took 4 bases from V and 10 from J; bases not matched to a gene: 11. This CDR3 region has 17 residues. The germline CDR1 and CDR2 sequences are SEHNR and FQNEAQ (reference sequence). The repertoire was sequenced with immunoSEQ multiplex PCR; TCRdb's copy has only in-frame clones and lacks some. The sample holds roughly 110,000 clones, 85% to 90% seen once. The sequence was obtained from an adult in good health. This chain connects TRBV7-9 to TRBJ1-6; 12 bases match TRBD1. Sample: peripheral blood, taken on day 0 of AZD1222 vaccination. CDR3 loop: CASSSHEGQGARSPLHF. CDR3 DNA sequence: TGTGCCAGCAGCTCGCACGAGGGACAGGGGGCAAGGTCACCCCTCCACTTT.